This TCR beta chain was found in a study of Graves' ophthalmopathy and Graves' hyperthyroidism. Scientists amplified the TCR beta CDR3 regions from RNA transcripts. Second-round multiplex PCR came after first-round RT-PCR with HTBI primers. One entry per CDR3 protein results from TCRdb running MiXCR on the multiplex PCR reads. The data contain over 200,000 distinct CDR3 sequences, less than 30% of them singletons. The length of the CDR3 is 14 residues. Trimming pared 3 bases from V and 3 bases from J, leaving 14 bases between. The germline V gene has CDR1 DFQATT and CDR2 SNEGSKA (reference sequence). This clonotype has at least ten counts.

Material: peripheral blood. The gene calls are TRBV20-1 and TRBJ2-5; D tentatively fits TRBD1 or TRBD2 (5 bases each). The clonotype comes from a man aged 45 to 65 with Graves' ophthalmopathy. CDR3 region: CSARSLRGEETQYF. DNA for the CDR3: TGCAGTGCTAGGAGTCTCCGGGGCGAAGAGACCCAGTACTTC.